The 21 T cell receptor beta chains below were found in one sample sequenced in a study of blood T cell repertoires in COVID-19. Libraries were prepared by immunoSEQ multiplex PCR; TCRdb keeps only in-frame clonotypes and omits some of them. The data show about 130,000 clones, with over 60% seen just once and approximately 2% held by the top ten. The specimen sequenced was peripheral blood. The receptors here all came from a woman between 70 and 85 years old with acute or convalescent COVID-19.

V usage is TRBV2 and J usage is TRBJ2-5; 8 positions agree with TRBD2. Per germline, CDR1 SNHLY and CDR2 FYNNEI. V gave up 2 bases and J gave up 4 bases; unmatched junction bases: 9. CDR3 length: 16 residues. CDR3 region: CASSETGLASIETQYF. The DNA of the CDR3 is TGTGCCAGCAGTGAAACCGGACTAGCTAGTATAGAGACCCAGTACTTC.

V and J are TRBV11-2 and TRBJ2-3; weak D call: TRBD1 (6 bases). The V gene's germline CDR1 is SGHAT and CDR2 FQNNGV. The length of the CDR3 is 15 residues. V was clipped by 2 bases and J by 4 bases, with 13 bases between them. Written as DNA, the CDR3 is TGTGCCAGCAGCTTAAATCCACAGGGATCAGATACGCAGTATTTT. It codes for CASSLNPQGSDTQYF. The variable domain in full, completed from reference TRBV11-2 and TRBJ2-3, reads EAGVAQSPRYKIIEKRQSVAFWCNPISGHATLYWYQQILGQGPKLLIQFQNNGVVDDSQLPKDRFSAERLKGVDSTLKIQPAKLEDSAVYLCASSLNPQGSDTQYFGPGTRLTVL.

The CDR3 protein is CASSQDLGQGQETQYF. For the CDR3, the DNA is TGCGCCAGCAGCCAAGATCTTGGACAGGGCCAAGAGACCCAGTACTTC. The chain combines TRBV4-3 with TRBJ2-5; 8 positions agree with TRBD1. With 0 bases clipped from V and 1 base from J, the junction kept 4 bases outside the gene matches. Per germline, CDR1 LGHNA and CDR2 YSLEER. CDR3 length: 16 residues.

This rearrangement joins TRBV6-5 to TRBJ2-2; no definite D call. The ends were cut back, 2 bases at V and 6 bases at J, with 4 bases in the middle. The germline V gene has CDR1 MNHEY and CDR2 SVGAGI. The CDR3 is 12 amino acids. In nucleotides, the CDR3 is TGTGCCAGCAGTTACGGGCCCGGGGAGCTGTTTTTT. Its translation: CASSYGPGELFF.

The chain uses TRBV30 and TRBJ2-5; D is ambiguous. There are 13 residues in the CDR3. In germline, CDR1 is GTSNPN, CDR2 SVGIG (reference sequence). V lost 6 bases, J lost 1 base, and 12 bases lay in between. The CDR3 is CACARPRQETQYF. CDR3 sequence (DNA): TGTGCCTGTGCGCGCCCTCGCCAAGAGACCCAGTACTTC.

This clone was recorded only once. The chain has TRBV29-1 and TRBJ2-5; TRBD2 agrees at 10 bases. This CDR3 region has 13 residues. V lost 7 bases to trimming and J lost 2 bases; unmatched junction nucleotides: 4. The germline gives CDR1 SQVTM, CDR2 ANQGSEA. The CDR3 reads CSGKLAGQETQYF. The CDR3 region has the DNA TGCAGCGGTAAACTAGCGGGACAAGAGACCCAGTACTTC.

The chain couples TRBV15 to TRBJ2-5; D is uncertain. The V gene lost 0 bases and the J gene lost 1 base, with 9 bases spanning the gap. The CDR3 is 15 amino acids. Germline V gene sequence: CDR1 LNHNV, CDR2 YYDKDF (reference sequence). The DNA for the CDR3 is TGTGCCACCAGCAGAGATCCGACTTCCCAAGAGACCCAGTACTTC. Translating gives CATSRDPTSQETQYF.

The gene calls are TRBV2 and TRBJ2-3, with 8 bases matching TRBD1. Germline CDR1 reads SNHLY; CDR2 reads FYNNEI. The ends lost 9 bases at V and 1 base at J; junction bases unmatched: 6. The CDR3 runs to 14 residues. CDR3 DNA sequence: TGTGCCAGGGAGGACAGGGAAGGCACAGATACGCAGTATTTT. Translated: CAREDREGTDTQYF.

This clone showed up just a few times. The chain links TRBV28 to TRBJ2-1; 9 bases map to TRBD2. The CDR3 spans 13 residues. With 5 bases clipped from V and 10 bases from J, the junction kept 6 bases outside the gene matches. Germline CDR1 reads MDHEN; CDR2 reads SYDVKM. The CDR3 region is CASSLAGTSEQFF. Here the CDR3 DNA reads TGTGCCAGCAGTCTAGCGGGAACCTCGGAGCAGTTCTTC.

This clone occurred once. The rearrangement uses TRBV27 and TRBJ1-4; D gene uncertain. The CDR3 is made up of 13 amino acids. V was shortened by 5 bases and J by 6 bases, with 10 bases between the two germline ends. CDR1 and CDR2 (germline): MNHEY, SMNVEV (reference sequence). CDR3 region: CASSPHGDEKLFF. The CDR3 DNA follows: TGTGCCAGCAGTCCCCACGGAGATGAAAAACTGTTTTTT.

This clone has a handful of counts. The rearrangement links TRBV27 to TRBJ1-1; TRBD1 matches at 7 bases. Germline CDR1 is MNHEY and CDR2 is SMNVEV (reference sequence). Trimming removed 4 bases from V and 0 bases from J; junction bases left unmatched: 8. This CDR3 is built from 16 residues. CDR3 loop: CASSYDRASLNTEAFF. CDR3 DNA: TGTGCCAGCAGTTACGACAGGGCTTCTTTGAACACTGAAGCTTTCTTT.

The CDR3 nucleotides read TGTGCCATCAGCAAAGGGACAGGGGTTAGGGATGAGCAGTTCTTC. It encodes CAISKGTGVRDEQFF. The chain carries TRBV10-3 and TRBJ2-1; TRBD1 matches 10 bases. After removal of 6 bases from V and 8 bases from J, the junction contained 10 bases not matched to a gene. Germline CDR1 is ENHRY and CDR2 is SYGVKD. The CDR3 totals 15 residues.

The CDR3, as DNA: TGTGCCAGCAGAGGGGCGGGATTCTACGAGCAGTACTTC. This gives the protein CASRGAGFYEQYF. V is TRBV6-5 and J is TRBJ2-7; D is possibly TRBD2 (6 bases). CDR1 is MNHEY, CDR2 SVGAGI, per germline. Trimming cost V 6 bases and J 3 bases, with 12 bases left between them. The CDR3 is 13 amino acids.

This chain connects TRBV18 to TRBJ2-5; 7 bases line up with TRBD1. CDR1 and CDR2 (germline): KGHSH, LQKENI. The CDR3 is made up of 16 amino acids. The junction had 12 bases not matched to a gene; V was cut back by 4 bases and J by 4 bases. Here the CDR3 reads CASSHARGGAGETQYF. CDR3 bases: TGTGCCAGCTCACACGCGAGAGGGGGCGCGGGAGAGACCCAGTACTTC.

This chain connects TRBV2 to TRBJ2-7; TRBD1 aligns across 7 bases. With V trimmed by 4 bases and J by 2 bases, 2 bases remained unmatched. The CDR3 loop spans 13 amino acids. Germline V lookup: CDR1 SNHLY, CDR2 FYNNEI. The CDR3 DNA follows: TGTGCCAGCAGTGCGCAGGGGGCCTACGAGCAGTACTTC. It specifies CASSAQGAYEQYF. The whole variable domain, remainder taken from reference TRBV2 and TRBJ2-7, is EPEVTQTPSHQVTQMGQEVILRCVPISNHLYFYWYRQILGQKVEFLVSFYNNEISEKSEIFDDQFSVERPDGSNFTLKIRSTKLEDSAMYFCASSAQGAYEQYFGPGTRLTVT.

This chain connects TRBV28 to TRBJ2-1; D is ambiguous. From germline, CDR1 is MDHEN and CDR2 SYDVKM. The V gene lost 2 bases and the J gene lost 4 bases, with 9 bases spanning the gap. The CDR3 contains 14 residues. This CDR3 reads CASSLGLEYNEQFF. The CDR3 nucleotides read TGTGCCAGCAGTTTAGGTTTAGAGTACAATGAGCAGTTCTTC.

V is TRBV5-1 and J is TRBJ2-5; D is unclear. V shed 4 bases and J shed 4 bases, with 5 bases lying between them. CDR3 length: 11 residues. Germline loops: CDR1 SGHRS, CDR2 YFSETQ. DNA for the CDR3: TGCGCCAGCAGCGAGAGAGAGACCCAGTACTTC. Its protein product is CASSERETQYF.

The chain couples TRBV5-1 to TRBJ1-1; D not resolved. CDR3 length: 15 residues. V was shortened by 0 bases and J by 0 bases, with 9 bases between the two germline ends. Germline V gene sequence: CDR1 SGHRS, CDR2 YFSETQ. The CDR3 DNA reads TGCGCCAGCAGCTTGGGCGGAGGAATGAACACTGAAGCTTTCTTT. It codes for CASSLGGGMNTEAFF.

V and J are TRBV5-6 and TRBJ2-3; no clear D gene. Germline V gene data show CDR1 as SGHDT and CDR2 as YYEEEE. The CDR3 runs to 12 residues. The germline V and J ends were trimmed by 4 bases and 3 bases, with 6 bases remaining between them. In nucleotides, the CDR3 is TGTGCCAGCAGCCGCGAGACAGATACGCAGTATTTT. Protein: CASSRETDTQYF.

The chain carries TRBV27 and TRBJ1-1; the match to TRBD1 covers 7 bases. The V segment lost 5 bases and the J segment 4 bases; nucleotides outside the gene matches: 10. The CDR3 has 15 residues. In germline, CDR1 is MNHEY, CDR2 SMNVEV (reference sequence). CDR3 in amino acids: CASSPRTGVITEAFF. The CDR3 nucleotides are TGTGCCAGCAGTCCCCGAACAGGGGTGATCACTGAAGCTTTCTTT.

The chain has TRBV7-9 and TRBJ1-1; no clear D. The CDR3 contains 14 residues. Germline V gene data show CDR1 as SEHNR and CDR2 as FQNEAQ (reference sequence). V was shortened by 3 bases and J by 4 bases, with 12 bases between the two germline ends. The CDR3 region has the DNA TGTGCCAGCAGCTTCAGCGGCGGGATCACTGAAGCTTTCTTT. Protein product: CASSFSGGITEAFF.